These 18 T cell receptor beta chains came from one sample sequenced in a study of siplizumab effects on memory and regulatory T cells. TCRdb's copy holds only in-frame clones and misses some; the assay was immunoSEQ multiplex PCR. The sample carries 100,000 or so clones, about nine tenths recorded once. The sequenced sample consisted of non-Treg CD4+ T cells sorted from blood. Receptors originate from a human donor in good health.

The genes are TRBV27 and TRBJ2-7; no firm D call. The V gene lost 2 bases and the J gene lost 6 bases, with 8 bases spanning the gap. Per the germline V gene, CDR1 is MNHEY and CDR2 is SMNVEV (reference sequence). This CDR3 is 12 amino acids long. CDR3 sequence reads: CASSLRVGEQYF. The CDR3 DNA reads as TGTGCCAGCAGTTTACGGGTTGGCGAGCAGTACTTC.

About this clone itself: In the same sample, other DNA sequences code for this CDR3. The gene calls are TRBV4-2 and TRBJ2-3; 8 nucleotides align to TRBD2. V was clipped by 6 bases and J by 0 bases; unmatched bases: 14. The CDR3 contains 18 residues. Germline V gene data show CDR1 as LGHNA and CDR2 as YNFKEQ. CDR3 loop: CASSRKNSAGVSTDTQYF. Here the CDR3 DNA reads TGTGCCAGCAGTCGGAAAAACTCAGCGGGGGTTAGCACAGATACGCAGTATTTT.

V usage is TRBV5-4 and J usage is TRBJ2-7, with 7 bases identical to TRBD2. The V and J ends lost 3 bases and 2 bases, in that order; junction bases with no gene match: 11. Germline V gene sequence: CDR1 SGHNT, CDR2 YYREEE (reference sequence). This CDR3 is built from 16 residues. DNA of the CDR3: TGTGCCAGCAGCTCGGGTATAGGGGCGGGAGCCTACGAGCAGTACTTC. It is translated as CASSSGIGAGAYEQYF.

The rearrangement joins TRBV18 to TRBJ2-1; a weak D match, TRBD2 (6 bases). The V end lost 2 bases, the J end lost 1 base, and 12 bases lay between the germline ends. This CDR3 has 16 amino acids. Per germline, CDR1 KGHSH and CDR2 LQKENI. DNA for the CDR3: TGTGCCAGCTCACCAGCGGGGCCCGGGTCCTACAATGAGCAGTTCTTC. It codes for CASSPAGPGSYNEQFF. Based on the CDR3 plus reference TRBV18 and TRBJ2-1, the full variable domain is NAGVMQNPRHLVRRRGQEARLRCSPMKGHSHVYWYRQLPEEGLKFMVYLQKENIIDESGMPKERFSAEFPKEGPSILRIQQVVRGDSAAYFCASSPAGPGSYNEQFFGPGTRLTVL.

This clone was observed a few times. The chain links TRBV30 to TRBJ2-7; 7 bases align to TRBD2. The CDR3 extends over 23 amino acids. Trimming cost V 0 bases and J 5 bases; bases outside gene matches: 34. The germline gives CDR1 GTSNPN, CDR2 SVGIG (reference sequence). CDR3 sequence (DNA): TGTGCCTGGAGTGTACGAAGGAGCCAAGCGCCCGTCTTTTACGCGGGAGAGCGGAACGAGCAGTACTTC. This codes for CAWSVRRSQAPVFYAGERNEQYF. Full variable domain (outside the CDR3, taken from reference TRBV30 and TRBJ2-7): SQTIHQWPATLVQPVGSPLSLECTVEGTSNPNLYWYRQAAGRGLQLLFYSVGIGQISSEVPQNLSASRPQDRQFILSSKKLLLSDSGFYLCAWSVRRSQAPVFYAGERNEQYFGPGTRLTVT.

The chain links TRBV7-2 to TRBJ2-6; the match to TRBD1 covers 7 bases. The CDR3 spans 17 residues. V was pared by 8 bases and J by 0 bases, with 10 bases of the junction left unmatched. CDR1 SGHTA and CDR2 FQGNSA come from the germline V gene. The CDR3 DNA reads TGTGCCAGCCCGAGGGGGCGCCCCCTCTCTGGGGCCAACGTCCTGACTTTC. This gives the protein CASPRGRPLSGANVLTF.

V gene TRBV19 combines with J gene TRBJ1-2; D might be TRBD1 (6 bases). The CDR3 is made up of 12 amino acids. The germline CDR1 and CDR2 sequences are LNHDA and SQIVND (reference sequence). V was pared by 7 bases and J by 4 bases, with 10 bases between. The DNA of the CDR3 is TGTGCCAGTACTGGGGGCGGCTATGGCTACACCTTC. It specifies CASTGGGYGYTF.

In DNA, the CDR3 is TGTGCCAGCTATAGGAGTGTAAACACCGGGGAGCTGTTTTTT. Its translation: CASYRSVNTGELFF. The rearrangement joins TRBV6-5 to TRBJ2-2; D unclear. Per the germline V gene, CDR1 is MNHEY and CDR2 is SVGAGI. CDR3 length: 14 amino acids. V lost 8 bases and J lost 2, with 12 bases in between.

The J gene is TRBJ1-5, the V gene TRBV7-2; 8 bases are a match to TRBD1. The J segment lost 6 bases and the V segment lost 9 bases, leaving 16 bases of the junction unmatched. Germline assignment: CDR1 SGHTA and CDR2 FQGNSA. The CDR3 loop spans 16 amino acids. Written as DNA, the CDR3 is TGTGCCAGTAACACCGCCGGGACAGGACGAGGTCAGCCCCAGCATTTT. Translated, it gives CASNTAGTGRGQPQHF.

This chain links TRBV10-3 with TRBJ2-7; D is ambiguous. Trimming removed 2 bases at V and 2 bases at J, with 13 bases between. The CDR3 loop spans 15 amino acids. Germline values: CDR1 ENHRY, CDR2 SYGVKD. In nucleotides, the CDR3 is TGTGCCATCAGTGAGATCGAGACTCGCCCCTACGAGCAGTACTTC. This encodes CAISEIETRPYEQYF.

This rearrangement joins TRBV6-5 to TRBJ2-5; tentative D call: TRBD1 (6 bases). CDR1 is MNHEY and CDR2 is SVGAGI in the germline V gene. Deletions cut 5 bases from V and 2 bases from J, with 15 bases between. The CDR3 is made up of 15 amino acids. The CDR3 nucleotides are TGTGCCAGCAGTAGGGAAGGGACACTACAAGAGACCCAGTACTTC. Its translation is CASSREGTLQETQYF.

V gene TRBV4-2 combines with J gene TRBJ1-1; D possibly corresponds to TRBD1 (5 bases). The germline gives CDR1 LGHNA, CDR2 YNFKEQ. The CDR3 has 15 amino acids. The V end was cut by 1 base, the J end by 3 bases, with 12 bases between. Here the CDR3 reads CASSQGVGGHTEAFF. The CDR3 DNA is TGTGCCAGCAGCCAAGGAGTGGGGGGACACACTGAAGCTTTCTTT.

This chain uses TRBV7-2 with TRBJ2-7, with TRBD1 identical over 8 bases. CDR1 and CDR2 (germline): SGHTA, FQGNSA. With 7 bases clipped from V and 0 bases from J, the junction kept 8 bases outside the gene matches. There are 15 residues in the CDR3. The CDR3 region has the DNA TGTGCCAGCAACGATCCCGGGACAGGCTCCTACGAGCAGTACTTC. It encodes CASNDPGTGSYEQYF. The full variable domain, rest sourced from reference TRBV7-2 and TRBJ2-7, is GAGVSQSPSNKVTEKGKDVELRCDPISGHTALYWYRQSLGQGLEFLIYFQGNSAPDKSGLPSDRFSAERTGGSVSTLTIQRTQQEDSAVYLCASNDPGTGSYEQYFGPGTRLTVT.

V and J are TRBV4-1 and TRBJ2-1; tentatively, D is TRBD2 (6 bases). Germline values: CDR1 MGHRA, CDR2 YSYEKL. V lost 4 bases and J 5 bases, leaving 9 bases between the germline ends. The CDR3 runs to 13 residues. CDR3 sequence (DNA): TGCGCCAGCAGCCGGGGACTTAACAATGAGCAGTTCTTC. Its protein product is CASSRGLNNEQFF.

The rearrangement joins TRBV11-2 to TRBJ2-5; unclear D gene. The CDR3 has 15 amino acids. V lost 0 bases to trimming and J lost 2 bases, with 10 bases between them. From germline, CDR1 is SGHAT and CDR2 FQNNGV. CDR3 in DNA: TGTGCCAGCAGCTTAGACGGTCGGCAGCAAGAGACCCAGTACTTC. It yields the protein CASSLDGRQQETQYF.

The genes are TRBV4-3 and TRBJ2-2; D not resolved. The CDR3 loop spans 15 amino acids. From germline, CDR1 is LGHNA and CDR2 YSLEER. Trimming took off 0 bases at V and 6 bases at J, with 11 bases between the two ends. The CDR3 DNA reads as TGCGCCAGCAGCCAAGATATAGGTGATTCCGGGGAGCTGTTTTTT. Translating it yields CASSQDIGDSGELFF.

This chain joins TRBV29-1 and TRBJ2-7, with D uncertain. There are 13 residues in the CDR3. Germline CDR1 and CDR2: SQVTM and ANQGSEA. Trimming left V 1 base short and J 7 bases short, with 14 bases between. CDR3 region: CSVEGPSRAEQYF. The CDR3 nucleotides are TGCAGCGTTGAAGGACCATCGCGAGCGGAGCAGTACTTC.

For the CDR3, the DNA is TGTGCCAGCAGCTTAAACAAGGGGAGCTCCTACGAGCAGTACTTC. Translated, it gives CASSLNKGSSYEQYF. V usage is TRBV7-6 and J usage is TRBJ2-7; TRBD1 or TRBD2 may be the D gene (5 bases each). Germline V gene data show CDR1 as SGHVS and CDR2 as FNYEAQ. Deletions cut 2 bases from V and 0 bases from J, with 11 bases between. The CDR3 sequence is 15 residues long.